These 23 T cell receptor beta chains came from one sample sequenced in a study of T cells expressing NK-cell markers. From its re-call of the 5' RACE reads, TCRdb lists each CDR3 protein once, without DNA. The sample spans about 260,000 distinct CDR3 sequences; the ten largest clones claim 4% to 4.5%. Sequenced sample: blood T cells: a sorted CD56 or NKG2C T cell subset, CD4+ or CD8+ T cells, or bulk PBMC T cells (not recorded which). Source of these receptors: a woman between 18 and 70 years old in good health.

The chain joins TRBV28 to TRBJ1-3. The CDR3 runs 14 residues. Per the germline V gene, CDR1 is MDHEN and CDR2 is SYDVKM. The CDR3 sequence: CASSLKKRGNTIYF.

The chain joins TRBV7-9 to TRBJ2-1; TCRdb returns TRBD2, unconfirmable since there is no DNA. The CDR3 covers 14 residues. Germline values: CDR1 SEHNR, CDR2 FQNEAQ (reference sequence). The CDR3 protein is CASSSMAGYNEQFF.

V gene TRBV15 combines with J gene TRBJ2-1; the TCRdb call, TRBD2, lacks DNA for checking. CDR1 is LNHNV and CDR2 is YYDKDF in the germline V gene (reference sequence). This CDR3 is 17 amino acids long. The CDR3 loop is CATSPALHRGSVDEQFF.

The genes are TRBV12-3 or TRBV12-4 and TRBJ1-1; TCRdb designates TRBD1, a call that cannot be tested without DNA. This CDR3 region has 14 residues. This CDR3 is CASSLLVGATEAFF.

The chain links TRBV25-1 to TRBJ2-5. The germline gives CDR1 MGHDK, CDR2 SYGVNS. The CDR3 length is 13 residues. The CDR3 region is CASRYSNQETQYF.

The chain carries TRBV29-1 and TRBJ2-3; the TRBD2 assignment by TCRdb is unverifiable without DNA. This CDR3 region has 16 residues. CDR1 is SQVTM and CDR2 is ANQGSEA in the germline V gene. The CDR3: CSVDRGTSGNTDTQYF.

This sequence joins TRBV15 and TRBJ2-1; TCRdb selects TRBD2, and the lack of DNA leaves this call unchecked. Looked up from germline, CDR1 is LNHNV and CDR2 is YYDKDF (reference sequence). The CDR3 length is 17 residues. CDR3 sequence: CATSRETRASGRTEQFF.

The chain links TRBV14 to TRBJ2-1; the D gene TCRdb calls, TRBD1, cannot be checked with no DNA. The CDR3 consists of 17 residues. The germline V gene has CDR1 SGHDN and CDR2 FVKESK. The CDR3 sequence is CASSPQRLGSTNNEQFF.

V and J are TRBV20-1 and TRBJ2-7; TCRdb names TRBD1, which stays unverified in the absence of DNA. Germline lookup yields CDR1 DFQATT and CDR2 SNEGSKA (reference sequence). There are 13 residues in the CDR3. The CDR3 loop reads CSARGGQGSEQYF.

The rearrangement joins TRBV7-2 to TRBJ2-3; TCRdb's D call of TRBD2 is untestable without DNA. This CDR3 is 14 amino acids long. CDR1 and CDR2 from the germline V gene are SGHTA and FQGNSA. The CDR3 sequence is CASSLAVVSGGQYF.

CDR3 loop: CASSQVPRDAGNQPQHF. This chain links TRBV4-1 with TRBJ1-5; without DNA, the TCRdb call of TRBD1 cannot be checked. The V gene's germline CDR1 is MGHRA and CDR2 YSYEKL. The length of the CDR3 is 17 residues.

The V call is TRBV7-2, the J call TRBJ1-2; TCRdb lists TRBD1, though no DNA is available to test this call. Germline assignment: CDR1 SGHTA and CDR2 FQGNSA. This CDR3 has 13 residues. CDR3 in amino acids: CASGTGPDYGYTF.

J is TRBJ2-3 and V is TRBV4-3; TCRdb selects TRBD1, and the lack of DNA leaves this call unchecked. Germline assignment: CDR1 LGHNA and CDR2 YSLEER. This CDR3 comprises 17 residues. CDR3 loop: CASSQGGGRPSTDTQYF.

CDR3 sequence reads: CSVQLLLTHEGYEQYF. The chain employs TRBV29-1 and TRBJ2-7. This CDR3 is built from 16 residues. Germline values: CDR1 SQVTM, CDR2 ANQGSEA.

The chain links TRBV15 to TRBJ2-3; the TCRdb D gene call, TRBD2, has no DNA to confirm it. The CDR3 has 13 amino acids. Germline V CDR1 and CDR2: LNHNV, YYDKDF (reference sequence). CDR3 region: CATSLAGPDTQYF.

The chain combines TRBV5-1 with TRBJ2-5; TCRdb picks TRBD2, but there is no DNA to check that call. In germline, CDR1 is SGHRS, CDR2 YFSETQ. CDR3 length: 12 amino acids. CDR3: CASSLPTETQYF.

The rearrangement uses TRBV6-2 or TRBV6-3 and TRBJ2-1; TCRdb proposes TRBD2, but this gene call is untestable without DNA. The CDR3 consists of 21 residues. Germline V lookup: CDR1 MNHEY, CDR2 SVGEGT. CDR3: CASSYPRASGTRGSSYNEQFF.

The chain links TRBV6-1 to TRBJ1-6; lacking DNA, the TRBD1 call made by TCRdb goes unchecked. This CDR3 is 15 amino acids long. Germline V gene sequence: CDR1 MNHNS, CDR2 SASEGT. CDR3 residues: CASRGQGPYNSPLHF.

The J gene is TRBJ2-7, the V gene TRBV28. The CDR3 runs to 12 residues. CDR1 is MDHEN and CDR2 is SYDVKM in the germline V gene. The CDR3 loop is CASSLELSEQYF.

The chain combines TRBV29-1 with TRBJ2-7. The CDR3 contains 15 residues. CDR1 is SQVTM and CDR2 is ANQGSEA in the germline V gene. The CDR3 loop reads CSVLNLDKSSYEQYF.

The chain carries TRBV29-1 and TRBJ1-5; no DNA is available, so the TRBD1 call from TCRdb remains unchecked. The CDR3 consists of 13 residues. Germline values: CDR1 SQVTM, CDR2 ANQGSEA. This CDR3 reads CSVEVRDGQPQHF.

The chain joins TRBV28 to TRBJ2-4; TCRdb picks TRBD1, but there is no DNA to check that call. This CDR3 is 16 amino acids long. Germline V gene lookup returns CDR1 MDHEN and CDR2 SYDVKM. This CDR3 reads CASSSPRDSSKNIQYF.

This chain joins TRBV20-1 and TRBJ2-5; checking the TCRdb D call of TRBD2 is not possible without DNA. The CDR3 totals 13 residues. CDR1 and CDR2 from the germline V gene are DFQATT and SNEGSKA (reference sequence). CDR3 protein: CSARGLTQETQYF.